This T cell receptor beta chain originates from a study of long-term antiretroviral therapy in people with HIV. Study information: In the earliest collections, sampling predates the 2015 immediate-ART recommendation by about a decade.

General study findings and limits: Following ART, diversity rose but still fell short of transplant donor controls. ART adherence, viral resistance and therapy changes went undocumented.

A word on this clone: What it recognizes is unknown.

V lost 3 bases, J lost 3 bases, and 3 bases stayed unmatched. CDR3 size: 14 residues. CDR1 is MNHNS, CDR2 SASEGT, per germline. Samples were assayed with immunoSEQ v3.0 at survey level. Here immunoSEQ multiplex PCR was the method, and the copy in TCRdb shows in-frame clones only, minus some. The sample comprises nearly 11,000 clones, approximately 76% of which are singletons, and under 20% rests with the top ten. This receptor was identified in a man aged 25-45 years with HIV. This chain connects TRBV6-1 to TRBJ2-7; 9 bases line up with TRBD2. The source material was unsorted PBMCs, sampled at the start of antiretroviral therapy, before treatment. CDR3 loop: CASSESSGDYEQYF. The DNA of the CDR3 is TGTGCCAGCAGTGAGTCTAGCGGGGACTACGAGCAGTACTTC.